This passage covers 30 T cell receptor beta chains from one sample sequenced in a study of radiotherapy plus CTLA-4 blockade in lung cancer. Only in-frame clones appear in the TCRdb table, and some are missing; sequencing was by immunoSEQ multiplex PCR. Of roughly 90,000 clones listed, approximately 75% are singletons. The specimen comprised peripheral blood, sampled from a patient treated with radiotherapy plus ipilimumab. The receptors come from a human donor with non-small cell lung cancer that progressed on radiotherapy plus ipilimumab.

CDR3 DNA: TGTGCCAGCAGCTTAGACGGGAAAAACAATGAGCAGTTCTTC. It encodes CASSLDGKNNEQFF. The chain joins TRBV7-6 to TRBJ2-1; perhaps TRBD2 as D (5 bases). V was clipped by 1 base and J by 5 bases, with 9 bases between them. Germline V gives CDR1 SGHVS, CDR2 FNYEAQ. CDR3 length equals 14 residues.

The chain recombines TRBV5-1 with TRBJ2-1, with D perhaps TRBD2 (5 bases). The germline V gene has CDR1 SGHRS and CDR2 YFSETQ. V lost 5 bases and J lost 10, with 7 bases in between. CDR3 size: 10 residues. The CDR3 region has the DNA TGCGCCAGCAGGGGAGTAGAGCAGTTCTTC. Amino acid sequence: CASRGVEQFF.

With respect to this clone: The sample carries other DNA sequences with the same CDR3. The rearrangement links TRBV5-4 to TRBJ1-2; possibly TRBD1 for D (6 bases). The V and J ends lost 4 bases and 3 bases respectively, with 10 bases between them. CDR1 and CDR2 from the germline V gene are SGHNT and YYREEE (reference sequence). The CDR3 spans 13 residues. The chain's CDR3 is CASSPDRYYGYTF. DNA of the CDR3: TGTGCCAGCAGCCCTGACAGGTACTATGGCTACACCTTC.

The chain recombines TRBV18 with TRBJ1-1, with D uncertain. V lost 2 bases and J lost 3, with 13 bases in between. This CDR3 contains 15 residues. CDR1 is KGHSH and CDR2 is LQKENI in the germline V gene. The CDR3 DNA reads TGTGCCAGCTCACCAGGGTCTGAAGTTTACACTGAAGCTTTCTTT. As protein: CASSPGSEVYTEAFF.

CDR3 nucleotides: TGTGCCAGCAGCTTAACAGGGGGCGGATCAGATACGCAGTATTTT. Encoded protein: CASSLTGGGSDTQYF. This chain links TRBV7-3 with TRBJ2-3; 7 nucleotides agree with TRBD1. The germline CDR1 and CDR2 sequences are SGHTA and FQGTGA. With V trimmed by 0 bases and J by 4 bases, 4 bases remained unmatched. The CDR3 contains 15 residues.

The genes are TRBV7-2 and TRBJ2-5; D possibly corresponds to TRBD2 (5 bases). The CDR3 consists of 17 residues. Germline-derived CDR1 and CDR2 are SGHTA and FQGNSA. V dropped 5 bases and J dropped 2 bases, with 21 bases sitting between them. This CDR3 is CASSPLDYSVLQETQYF. CDR3 nucleotides: TGTGCCAGCAGCCCTCTAGACTATTCGGTACTTCAAGAGACCCAGTACTTC.

This chain links TRBV5-4 with TRBJ2-7; 9 bases map to TRBD1. The CDR3 extends over 14 amino acids. V shed 4 bases, J shed 4 bases, and the junction held 6 bases outside the gene matches. Germline lookup yields CDR1 SGHNT and CDR2 YYREEE (reference sequence). CDR3 loop: CASSQDRGAYEQYF. For the CDR3, the DNA is TGTGCCAGCAGCCAGGACAGGGGTGCTTACGAGCAGTACTTC.

The chain uses TRBV30 and TRBJ2-3; no reliable D call. The CDR3 has 12 amino acids. Germline V gene lookup returns CDR1 GTSNPN and CDR2 SVGIG (reference sequence). Trimming took off 0 bases at V and 6 bases at J, with 7 bases between the two ends. The DNA of the CDR3 is TGTGCCTGGAGTGTTGTTGTTGATACGCAGTATTTT. The encoded protein is CAWSVVVDTQYF.

A note on this clone: The junction and the germline gene differ at one end; a read error may be behind it. J is TRBJ1-4 and V is TRBV5-1; TRBD1 agrees at 7 bases. The CDR3 covers 15 residues. Germline assignment: CDR1 SGHRS and CDR2 YFSETQ. CDR3 sequence: CASSSDRAYNEKLFF. The CDR3 bases are TGTGCCAGCAGCTCAGACAGGGCTTATAATGAAAAACTGTTTTTT.

V is TRBV2 and J is TRBJ1-5; D unresolved. Trimming removed 3 bases at V and 10 bases at J, with 10 bases between. The length of the CDR3 is 12 residues. CDR1 is SNHLY, CDR2 FYNNEI, per germline. CDR3 DNA sequence: TGTGCCAGCAGTGAGGGCGGGGAACCCCAGCATTTT. Translating it yields CASSEGGEPQHF.

For the CDR3, the DNA is TGTGCCAGCAGCTTAGTATGGACAGGGGATCGTTTTTTTCAGCCCCAGCATTTT. Translation: CASSLVWTGDRFFQPQHF. V gene TRBV7-9 combines with J gene TRBJ1-5, with 9 positions matching TRBD1. CDR1 and CDR2 (germline): SEHNR, FQNEAQ (reference sequence). V shed 1 base and J 6 bases; nucleotides not matched to a gene: 13. The CDR3 runs 18 residues. The full variable domain, rest sourced from reference TRBV7-9 and TRBJ1-5, is DTGVSQNPRHKITKRGQNVTFRCDPISEHNRLYWYRQTLGQGPEFLTYFQNEAQLEKSRLLSDRFSAERPKGSFSTLEIQRTEQGDSAMYLCASSLVWTGDRFFQPQHFGDGTRLSIL.

The rearrangement joins TRBV30 to TRBJ2-7; 7 bases map to TRBD1. V lost 0 bases, J lost 2 bases, and 13 bases stayed unmatched. Germline V gene sequence: CDR1 GTSNPN, CDR2 SVGIG (reference sequence). This CDR3 is built from 17 residues. The CDR3 DNA reads TGTGCCTGGAGTGTAGGATCGTGGGACAGAGCTACCTACGAGCAGTACTTC. This translates into CAWSVGSWDRATYEQYF.

The table lists this clone with a few counts. The chain links TRBV4-1 to TRBJ2-1; D might be TRBD1 or TRBD2, each matching 6 bases. The V gene lost 3 bases and the J gene lost 5 bases, with 14 bases spanning the gap. This CDR3 region has 15 residues. Germline lookup yields CDR1 MGHRA and CDR2 YSYEKL. CDR3 sequence reads: CASSQSGASNNEQFF. In DNA form, the CDR3 reads TGCGCCAGCAGCCAGTCGGGGGCGTCAAACAATGAGCAGTTCTTC.

The CDR3 DNA is TGTGCCACCTCAACGGGTATGGGCACTGAAGCTTTCTTT. Translated: CATSTGMGTEAFF. The chain links TRBV15 to TRBJ1-1; D unresolved. The germline V and J ends were trimmed by 8 bases and 4 bases, with 14 bases remaining between them. This CDR3 region has 13 residues. Germline V gene lookup returns CDR1 LNHNV and CDR2 YYDKDF (reference sequence). The variable domain in full, completed from reference TRBV15 and TRBJ1-1, reads DAMVIQNPRYQVTQFGKPVTLSCSQTLNHNVMYWYQQKSSQAPKLLFHYYDKDFNNEADTPDNFQSRRPNTSFCFLDIRSPGLGDTAMYLCATSTGMGTEAFFGQGTRLTVV.

This chain links TRBV4-3 with TRBJ2-7, with D perhaps TRBD1 (6 bases). V lost 1 base, J lost 3 bases, and 13 bases lay in between. Germline CDR1 reads LGHNA; CDR2 reads YSLEER. The CDR3 extends over 15 amino acids. CDR3 residues: CASSQGLQGSYEQYF. CDR3 coding DNA: TGCGCCAGCAGCCAAGGTCTTCAGGGGAGCTACGAGCAGTACTTC.

The chain employs TRBV25-1 and TRBJ2-3, with TRBD1 matching over 8 bases. From germline, CDR1 is MGHDK and CDR2 SYGVNS. This CDR3 has 15 amino acids. Losses at the gene ends were 3 bases for V and 5 bases for J; bases not matched to a gene: 7. CDR3 coding DNA: TGTGCCAGCAGTGACTCGACAGGGGCGGGAGATACGCAGTATTTT. Amino acids: CASSDSTGAGDTQYF.

The chain couples TRBV27 to TRBJ1-1; 11 nucleotides agree with TRBD1. Per germline, CDR1 MNHEY and CDR2 SMNVEV (reference sequence). This CDR3 is built from 15 residues. The J segment lost 4 bases and the V segment lost 9 bases, leaving 10 bases of the junction unmatched. The CDR3 region has the DNA TGTGCCAGTCGTGGACAGGGGGCGCCGGGCACTGAAGCTTTCTTT. Amino acid sequence: CASRGQGAPGTEAFF.

The chain joins TRBV27 to TRBJ1-5; D unclear. The CDR3 covers 14 residues. Germline V gene sequence: CDR1 MNHEY, CDR2 SMNVEV (reference sequence). V lost 8 bases and J lost 0, with 11 bases in between. CDR3 loop: CASGKYDSNQPQHF. DNA of the CDR3: TGTGCCAGCGGAAAATATGATAGCAATCAGCCCCAGCATTTT.

There are a few counts of this clone. The genes are TRBV9 and TRBJ2-3; no clear D. Per germline, CDR1 SGDLS and CDR2 YYNGEE. V was trimmed by 2 bases and J by 2 bases, leaving 6 bases between them. This CDR3 has 13 amino acids. CDR3 loop: CASSVLNTDTQYF. CDR3 coding DNA: TGTGCCAGCAGCGTTCTGAACACAGATACGCAGTATTTT. The full variable domain, rest sourced from reference TRBV9 and TRBJ2-3, is DSGVTQTPKHLITATGQRVTLRCSPRSGDLSVYWYQQSLDQGLQFLIQYYNGEERAKGNILERFSAQQFPDLHSELNLSSLELGDSALYFCASSVLNTDTQYFGPGTRLTVL.

This rearrangement joins TRBV5-1 to TRBJ2-1; D may be TRBD1 (6 bases). Germline CDR1 and CDR2: SGHRS and YFSETQ. CDR3 length: 15 amino acids. The V end was cut by 0 bases, the J end by 3 bases, with 10 bases between. The chain's CDR3 is CASSLEQGGYNEQFF. The CDR3 DNA follows: TGCGCCAGCAGCTTGGAACAGGGTGGCTACAATGAGCAGTTCTTC.

The chain recombines TRBV28 with TRBJ1-1; TRBD1 is a possible D gene (6 bases). This CDR3 is built from 15 residues. CDR1 MDHEN and CDR2 SYDVKM come from the germline V gene. V was cut by 1 base and J by 1 base, with 10 bases left in between. The chain's CDR3 is CASSLSGGANTEAFF. The DNA for the CDR3 is TGTGCCAGCAGTTTATCTGGGGGGGCGAACACTGAAGCTTTCTTT.

The chain links TRBV18 to TRBJ2-5, with D uncertain. V was clipped by 0 bases and J by 4 bases, with 9 bases between them. The CDR3 runs 14 residues. Germline assignment: CDR1 KGHSH and CDR2 LQKENI. The CDR3 nucleotides read TGTGCCAGCTCACCACCGGGAAGGGCAGAGACCCAGTACTTC. Translation: CASSPPGRAETQYF.

This sequence joins TRBV2 and TRBJ2-2, with 11 bases that match TRBD1. CDR1 and CDR2 from the germline V gene are SNHLY and FYNNEI. This CDR3 comprises 15 residues. V dropped 6 bases and J dropped 5; count of bases not matched to a gene: 5. CDR3 residues: CASSPGTGGTGELFF. CDR3 nucleotides: TGTGCCAGCAGCCCCGGGACAGGGGGGACCGGGGAGCTGTTTTTT.

The genes are TRBV6-1 and TRBJ2-1, with unresolved D. V was trimmed by 8 bases and J by 8 bases, leaving 10 bases between them. CDR1 and CDR2 from the germline V gene are MNHNS and SASEGT. The CDR3 extends over 11 amino acids. DNA of the CDR3: TGTGCCAGCCGGCAGTTTCATGAGCAGTTCTTC. Its translation is CASRQFHEQFF.

The chain couples TRBV28 to TRBJ1-3; perhaps TRBD1 as D (5 bases). The CDR3 runs to 13 residues. The ends were cut back, 2 bases at V and 10 bases at J, with 12 bases in the middle. The germline V gene has CDR1 MDHEN and CDR2 SYDVKM. CDR3 bases: TGTGCCAGCAGTTTAAGGGGTCTTGTGACCATATATTTT. It translates to CASSLRGLVTIYF. Together with reference TRBV28 and TRBJ1-3, the CDR3 gives the full variable domain: DVKVTQSSRYLVKRTGEKVFLECVQDMDHENMFWYRQDPGLGLRLIYFSYDVKMKEKGDIPEGYSVSREKKERFSLILESASTNQTSMYLCASSLRGLVTIYFGEGSWLTVV.

The rearrangement joins TRBV7-9 to TRBJ2-7; perhaps TRBD1 as D (6 bases). Trimming shortened V by 5 bases and J by 1 base, and 9 bases separated the two germline ends. Germline V gene data show CDR1 as SEHNR and CDR2 as FQNEAQ (reference sequence). This CDR3 is built from 13 residues. The CDR3 DNA follows: TGTGCCAGCAGCCCGGACAGATCCTACGAGCAGTACTTC. Encoded protein: CASSPDRSYEQYF.

The J gene is TRBJ2-1, the V gene TRBV2; 8 nucleotides align to TRBD2. The CDR3 consists of 14 residues. The trim removed 7 bases at V and 0 bases at J, leaving 2 bases unmatched. CDR1 is SNHLY, CDR2 FYNNEI, per germline. The CDR3 nucleotides are TGTGCCAGCACACGGGAGGGCTCCTACAATGAGCAGTTCTTC. Protein product: CASTREGSYNEQFF.

V and J are TRBV6-1 and TRBJ1-5; D is uncertain. V gave up 5 bases and J gave up 0 bases, with 8 bases separating them. The CDR3 spans 14 residues. Germline V gene sequence: CDR1 MNHNS, CDR2 SASEGT. The CDR3 sequence: CASSPLISNQPQHF. CDR3 DNA sequence: TGTGCCAGCAGTCCTCTTATTAGCAATCAGCCCCAGCATTTT.

This clone was seen a single time. The chain joins TRBV4-1 to TRBJ1-1; D might be TRBD1 (5 bases). There are 15 residues in the CDR3. Germline assignment: CDR1 MGHRA and CDR2 YSYEKL. V shed 2 bases and J shed 0 bases, with 10 bases lying between them. CDR3 bases: TGCGCCAGCAGCCAATATGACAGCATGAACACTGAAGCTTTCTTT. Protein: CASSQYDSMNTEAFF.

The V and J genes are TRBV5-1 and TRBJ1-3; no reliable D call. Trimming shortened V by 0 bases and J by 7 bases, and 17 bases separated the two germline ends. This CDR3 region has 16 residues. The germline V gene encodes CDR1 SGHRS and CDR2 YFSETQ. DNA for the CDR3: TGCGCCAGCAGCTTGGAGGGCTCCGGGAGCGCGAACACCATATATTTT. Its translation is CASSLEGSGSANTIYF.